A single sample is the source of the 24 T cell receptor beta chains below, sequenced in a study of T cells in tuberculosis. Time point described: new active TB diagnosis, blood taken before or within 7 days of starting treatment. Only in-frame clones appear in the TCRdb table, and some are missing; sequencing was by immunoSEQ multiplex PCR. The sample lists 40,000 or so clones; approximately 93% were seen once. The sample consisted of PBMCs, taken at tuberculosis diagnosis. Source of these receptors: an adult with tuberculosis.

The CDR3 spells CASSPIQGLTF. In nucleotides, the CDR3 is TGTGCCAGCTCACCAATACAGGGTTTAACCTTC. The gene calls are TRBV18 and TRBJ1-2; D may be TRBD1 (6 bases). Trimming took 2 bases from V and 14 from J, leaving 12 bases between them. Germline CDR1 and CDR2: KGHSH and LQKENI. This CDR3 is built from 11 residues.

V is TRBV15 and J is TRBJ1-2; TRBD1 aligns across 7 bases. V was clipped by 3 bases and J by 2 bases; unmatched bases: 3. Germline CDR1 LNHNV, CDR2 YYDKDF (reference sequence). This CDR3 contains 14 residues. Here the CDR3 reads CATSSGQENYGYTF. The CDR3 nucleotides are TGTGCCACCAGCAGCGGACAGGAGAACTATGGCTACACCTTC.

The rearrangement joins TRBV25-1 to TRBJ1-3; no clear D gene. Germline V lookup: CDR1 MGHDK, CDR2 SYGVNS. The CDR3 is 16 residues long. The ends were cut back, 0 bases at V and 4 bases at J, with 13 bases in the middle. CDR3 loop: CASSEYRAASGNTIYF. The CDR3 DNA is TGTGCCAGCAGTGAATATAGAGCCGCCTCGGGAAACACCATATATTTT.

This clone was found once. The V and J genes are TRBV30 and TRBJ2-4; D is possibly TRBD1 (6 bases). V was cut by 5 bases and J by 4 bases, with 9 bases left in between. The CDR3 sequence is 12 residues long. Germline CDR1 GTSNPN, CDR2 SVGIG (reference sequence). The chain's CDR3 is CAWDRKKNIQYF. The CDR3, as DNA: TGTGCCTGGGACAGGAAAAAAAACATTCAGTACTTC.

The chain links TRBV6-1 to TRBJ1-1; D gene uncertain. Deletions cut 1 base from V and 6 bases from J, with 18 bases between. Germline V gene lookup returns CDR1 MNHNS and CDR2 SASEGT. The CDR3 spans 16 residues. The CDR3 region has the DNA TGTGCCAGCAGTGAAGGCTTGCGCGTACTCGTCCCTGAAGCTTTCTTT. It specifies CASSEGLRVLVPEAFF.

The chain uses TRBV5-5 and TRBJ2-1; 8 bases agree with TRBD2. The CDR3 is made up of 14 amino acids. V was pared by 6 bases and J by 5 bases, with 7 bases of the junction left unmatched. The germline gives CDR1 SGHKS, CDR2 YYEKEE (reference sequence). The CDR3 coding sequence is TGTGCCAGCAATCAAATCGGGGGGGACAATGAGCAGTTCTTC. This translates into CASNQIGGDNEQFF. Full variable domain (remainder filled in from reference TRBV5-5 and TRBJ2-1): DAGVTQSPTHLIKTRGQQVTLRCSPISGHKSVSWYQQVLGQGPQFIFQYYEKEERGRGNFPDRFSARQFPNYSSELNVNALLLGDSALYLCASNQIGGDNEQFFGPGTRLTVL.

The chain employs TRBV6-6 and TRBJ2-3; D remains unclear. The CDR3 is 12 residues long. The V gene lost 4 bases and the J gene lost 2 bases, with 4 bases spanning the gap. CDR1 and CDR2 (germline): MNHNY, SVGAGI (reference sequence). CDR3 residues: CASSSFTDTQYF. The CDR3 DNA sequence: TGTGCCAGCAGTTCCTTCACAGATACGCAGTATTTT.

This clone appeared a single time. The V gene is TRBV7-8, the J gene TRBJ1-1, with TRBD1 matching over 7 bases. The CDR3 extends over 13 amino acids. Per the germline V gene, CDR1 is SGHVS and CDR2 is FQNEAQ. V was pared by 6 bases and J by 5 bases, with 6 bases of the junction left unmatched. The CDR3 DNA sequence: TGTGCCAGCAGGGTAACAGGGGAAACTGAAGCTTTCTTT. The encoded protein is CASRVTGETEAFF. The full variable domain, its missing parts supplied by reference TRBV7-8 and TRBJ1-1, is GAGVSQSPRYKVAKRGQDVALRCDPISGHVSLFWYQQALGQGPEFLTYFQNEAQLDKSGLPSDRFFAERPEGSVSTLKIQRTQQEDSAVYLCASRVTGETEAFFGQGTRLTVV.

The chain links TRBV29-1 to TRBJ1-1, with 8 bases identical to TRBD1. The germline gives CDR1 SQVTM, CDR2 ANQGSEA. CDR3 length equals 13 residues. V gave up 7 bases and J gave up 1 base; unmatched junction bases: 5. The chain's CDR3 is CSDSTGENTEAFF. In nucleotides, the CDR3 is TGCAGCGATTCGACAGGGGAGAACACTGAAGCTTTCTTT.

This CDR3 is CSVDLGANEQFF. CDR3 coding DNA: TGCAGCGTGGACCTGGGGGCGAATGAGCAGTTCTTC. V is TRBV29-1 and J is TRBJ2-1; maybe TRBD1 (6 bases). This CDR3 is 12 amino acids long. V shed 6 bases and J shed 7 bases, with 13 bases lying between them. Germline V gives CDR1 SQVTM, CDR2 ANQGSEA.

The V gene is TRBV7-8, the J gene TRBJ2-2; 9 bases align to TRBD1. V gave up 5 bases and J gave up 0 bases; unmatched junction bases: 4. Germline V gives CDR1 SGHVS, CDR2 FQNEAQ. This CDR3 has 16 residues. The CDR3 DNA follows: TGTGCCAGCAGCACCCGACAGGGGGCGAACACCGGGGAGCTGTTTTTT. Protein: CASSTRQGANTGELFF.

The rearrangement joins TRBV5-1 to TRBJ1-3, with 9 bases matching TRBD1. This CDR3 has 15 amino acids. CDR1 and CDR2 (germline): SGHRS, YFSETQ. V was pared by 0 bases and J by 8 bases, with 6 bases of the junction left unmatched. The CDR3 DNA reads as TGCGCCAGCAGCTTGGGGGACAGGGCCAAAGACACCATATATTTT. Translation gives CASSLGDRAKDTIYF. The variable domain in full, completed from reference TRBV5-1 and TRBJ1-3, reads KAGVTQTPRYLIKTRGQQVTLSCSPISGHRSVSWYQQTPGQGLQFLFEYFSETQRNKGNFPGRFSGRQFSNSRSEMNVSTLELGDSALYLCASSLGDRAKDTIYFGEGSWLTVV.

The chain is built from TRBV7-2 and TRBJ2-3; D unclear. Trimming removed 3 bases from V and 2 bases from J, with 3 bases in between. The germline gives CDR1 SGHTA, CDR2 FQGNSA. This CDR3 comprises 12 residues. CDR3 bases: TGTGCCAGCAGCTTCTCCACAGATACGCAGTATTTT. It is translated as CASSFSTDTQYF.

The rearrangement joins TRBV19 to TRBJ1-1; the match to TRBD1 covers 10 bases. The CDR3 loop spans 15 amino acids. Trimming cost V 5 bases and J 5 bases; bases outside gene matches: 8. The germline V gene has CDR1 LNHDA and CDR2 SQIVND (reference sequence). CDR3 residues: CASSQDRGHVTEAFF. CDR3 in DNA: TGTGCCAGTAGTCAAGACAGGGGGCATGTAACTGAAGCTTTCTTT. The variable domain in full, completed from reference TRBV19 and TRBJ1-1, reads DGGITQSPKYLFRKEGQNVTLSCEQNLNHDAMYWYRQDPGQGLRLIYYSQIVNDFQKGDIAEGYSVSREKKESFPLTVTSAQKNPTAFYLCASSQDRGHVTEAFFGQGTRLTVV.

The gene calls are TRBV5-5 and TRBJ1-1, with TRBD1 as a possible D gene (5 bases). The CDR3 is 15 residues long. V was clipped by 1 base and J by 4 bases, with 14 bases between them. Germline V gives CDR1 SGHKS, CDR2 YYEKEE (reference sequence). Here the CDR3 reads CASSLWSQGGTEAFF. DNA for the CDR3: TGTGCCAGCAGCTTGTGGAGTCAGGGCGGCACTGAAGCTTTCTTT.

This chain links TRBV7-8 with TRBJ2-4; perhaps TRBD1 as D (6 bases). The ends were cut back, 1 base at V and 6 bases at J, with 10 bases in the middle. There are 14 residues in the CDR3. In germline, CDR1 is SGHVS, CDR2 FQNEAQ. The CDR3 bases are TGTGCCAGCAGCTTAGTCGGCAGGGGAAACATTCAGTACTTC. Translation: CASSLVGRGNIQYF. Drawing the rest from reference TRBV7-8 and TRBJ2-4, the complete variable domain is GAGVSQSPRYKVAKRGQDVALRCDPISGHVSLFWYQQALGQGPEFLTYFQNEAQLDKSGLPSDRFFAERPEGSVSTLKIQRTQQEDSAVYLCASSLVGRGNIQYFGAGTRLSVL.

The chain carries TRBV7-8 and TRBJ2-1, with D tentatively TRBD1 (5 bases). V was cut by 5 bases and J by 4 bases, with 18 bases left in between. Germline V gives CDR1 SGHVS, CDR2 FQNEAQ. This CDR3 contains 16 residues. As DNA, the CDR3 is TGTGCCAGCAGCGCTAGGGGCAGCGAAGCTTACAATGAGCAGTTCTTC. Translating it yields CASSARGSEAYNEQFF.

This chain uses TRBV2 with TRBJ1-2; possibly TRBD1 for D (6 bases). The CDR3 loop spans 13 amino acids. CDR1 is SNHLY and CDR2 is FYNNEI in the germline V gene. The V end lost 4 bases, the J end lost 4 bases, and 10 bases lay between the germline ends. The CDR3 loop is CASSVTGIYGYTF. In DNA, the CDR3 is TGTGCCAGCAGTGTGACAGGAATCTATGGCTACACCTTC.

The chain joins TRBV7-2 to TRBJ1-2; 7 positions agree with TRBD1. J was trimmed by 6 bases and V by 4 bases; bases with no gene match: 11. Per the germline V gene, CDR1 is SGHTA and CDR2 is FQGNSA. The CDR3 is made up of 15 amino acids. CDR3 amino acids: CASSSGSDRVHGYTF. The CDR3 DNA reads as TGTGCCAGCAGCTCGGGATCAGACAGGGTACATGGCTACACCTTC. Supplemented by reference TRBV7-2 and TRBJ1-2, the full variable domain reads GAGVSQSPSNKVTEKGKDVELRCDPISGHTALYWYRQSLGQGLEFLIYFQGNSAPDKSGLPSDRFSAERTGGSVSTLTIQRTQQEDSAVYLCASSSGSDRVHGYTFGSGTRLTVV.

V and J are TRBV6-1 and TRBJ1-5, with 9 bases identical to TRBD1. The V gene's germline CDR1 is MNHNS and CDR2 SASEGT. The length of the CDR3 is 16 residues. V shed 2 bases, J shed 7 bases, and the junction held 9 bases outside the gene matches. CDR3 coding DNA: TGTGCCAGCAGTGAAAGGGGACAGGGAGGTTTCCAGCCCCAGCATTTT. Its translation: CASSERGQGGFQPQHF.

V gene TRBV5-6 combines with J gene TRBJ2-7; D gene ambiguous. CDR1 and CDR2 (germline): SGHDT, YYEEEE. The germline V and J ends were trimmed by 1 base and 2 bases, with 7 bases remaining between them. The CDR3 extends over 13 amino acids. Here the CDR3 reads CASSLRVTYEQYF. Here the CDR3 DNA reads TGTGCCAGCAGCTTGCGGGTTACCTACGAGCAGTACTTC.

The rearrangement uses TRBV29-1 and TRBJ1-2; 7 nucleotides match TRBD1. V was pared by 4 bases and J by 4 bases, with 9 bases of the junction left unmatched. This CDR3 region has 14 residues. Germline V CDR1 and CDR2: SQVTM, ANQGSEA. The CDR3 DNA reads TGCAGCGTTGTTCTGTCAGGGGGGATCTATGGCTACACCTTC. Translation gives CSVVLSGGIYGYTF. The complete variable domain, with remaining parts taken from reference TRBV29-1 and TRBJ1-2, reads SAVISQKPSRDICQRGTSLTIQCQVDSQVTMMFWYRQQPGQSLTLIATANQGSEATYESGFVIDKFPISRPNLTFSTLTVSNMSPEDSSIYLCSVVLSGGIYGYTFGSGTRLTVV.

This clone was detected once. The rearrangement links TRBV5-1 to TRBJ1-1; perhaps TRBD1 as D (5 bases). The germline gives CDR1 SGHRS, CDR2 YFSETQ. Trimming took 3 bases from V and 4 from J, leaving 13 bases between them. CDR3 length: 14 amino acids. The CDR3 region is CASSSEWGGTEAFF. The CDR3 DNA sequence: TGCGCCAGCAGCTCCGAGTGGGGGGGCACTGAAGCTTTCTTT.

The chain links TRBV27 to TRBJ2-5; D call uncertain. This CDR3 has 15 amino acids. Between the trimmed V and J ends, which lost 0 bases and 4 bases, there was a span of 12 bases. In germline, CDR1 is MNHEY, CDR2 SMNVEV (reference sequence). This chain's CDR3 is CASSLSPTSGETQYF. CDR3 DNA sequence: TGTGCCAGCAGTTTATCGCCAACATCAGGAGAGACCCAGTACTTC.